This record covers a single T cell receptor beta chain. The entry originates in a study of CD8+ T cells in alopecia areata. Treatment of the sample: oral pan-JAK inhibitor, 5-10 mg twice daily. The ends lost 1 base at V and 8 bases at J; junction bases unmatched: 13. The CDR3 has 17 amino acids. CDR1 is MGHRA, CDR2 YSYEKL, per germline. RNA, once extracted, was reverse transcribed into cDNA for use as the sequencing template. Here immunoSEQ multiplex PCR was the method, and the copy in TCRdb shows in-frame clones only, minus some. The sample lists about 210,000 clones, 64% occurring once. Material: CD4+ T cells sorted from blood, obtained at week 4, from a patient treated with tofacitinib. The chain couples TRBV4-1 to TRBJ2-1; TRBD2 matches 8 bases. The origin of this receptor is a human donor with alopecia areata. The CDR3 protein is CASSQGRGGPRLDEQFF. In DNA, the CDR3 is TGCGCCAGCAGCCAAGGACGGGGGGGGCCTCGTCTCGATGAGCAGTTCTTC.